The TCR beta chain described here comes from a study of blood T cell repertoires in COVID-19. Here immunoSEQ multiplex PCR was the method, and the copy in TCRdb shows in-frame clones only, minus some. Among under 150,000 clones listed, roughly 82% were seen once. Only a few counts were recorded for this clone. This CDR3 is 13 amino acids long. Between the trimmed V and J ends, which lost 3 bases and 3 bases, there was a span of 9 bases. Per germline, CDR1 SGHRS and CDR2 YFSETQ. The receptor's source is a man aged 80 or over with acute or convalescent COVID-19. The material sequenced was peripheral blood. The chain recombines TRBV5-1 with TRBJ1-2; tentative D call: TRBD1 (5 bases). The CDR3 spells CASSSDNHYGYTF. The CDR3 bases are TGCGCCAGCAGCTCGGACAACCACTATGGCTACACCTTC.